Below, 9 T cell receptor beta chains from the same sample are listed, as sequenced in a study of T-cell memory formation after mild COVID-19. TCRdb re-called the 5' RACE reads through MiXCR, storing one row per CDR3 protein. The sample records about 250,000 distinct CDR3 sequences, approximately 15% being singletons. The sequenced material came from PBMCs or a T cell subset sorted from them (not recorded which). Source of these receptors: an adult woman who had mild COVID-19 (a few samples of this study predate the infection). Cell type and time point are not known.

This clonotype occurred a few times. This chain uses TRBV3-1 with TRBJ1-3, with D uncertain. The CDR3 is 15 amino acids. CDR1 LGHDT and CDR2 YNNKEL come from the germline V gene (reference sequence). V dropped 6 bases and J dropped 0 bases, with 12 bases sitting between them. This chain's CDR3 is CASSSVFLSGNTIYF. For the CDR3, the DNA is TGTGCCAGCAGTTCAGTATTCCTCTCTGGAAACACCATATATTTT.

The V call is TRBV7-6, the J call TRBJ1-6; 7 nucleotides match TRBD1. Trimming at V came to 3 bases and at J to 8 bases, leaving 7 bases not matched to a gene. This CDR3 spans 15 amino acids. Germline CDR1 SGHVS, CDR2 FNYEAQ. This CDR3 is CASSFADRAHSPLHF. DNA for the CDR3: TGTGCCAGCAGCTTTGCCGACAGGGCCCATTCACCCCTCCACTTT.

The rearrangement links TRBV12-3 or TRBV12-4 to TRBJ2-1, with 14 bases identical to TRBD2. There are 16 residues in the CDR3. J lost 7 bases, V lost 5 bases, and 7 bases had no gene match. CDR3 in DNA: TGTGCCAGCAGTCCCGGACTAGCGGGAGGAGGAAATGAGCAGTTCTTC. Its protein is CASSPGLAGGGNEQFF.

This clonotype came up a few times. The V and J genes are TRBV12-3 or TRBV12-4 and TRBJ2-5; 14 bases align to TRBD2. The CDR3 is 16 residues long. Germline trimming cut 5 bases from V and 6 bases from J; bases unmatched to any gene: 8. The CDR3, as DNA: TGTGCCAGCAGTCCCGGACTAGCGGGAGGTAGAAAGACCCAGTACTTC. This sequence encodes CASSPGLAGGRKTQYF.

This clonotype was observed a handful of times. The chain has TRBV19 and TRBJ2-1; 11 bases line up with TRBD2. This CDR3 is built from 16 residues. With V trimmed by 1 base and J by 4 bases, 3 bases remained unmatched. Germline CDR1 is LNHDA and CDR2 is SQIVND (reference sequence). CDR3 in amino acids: CASSIVGTSGYNEQFF. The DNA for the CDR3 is TGTGCCAGTAGTATAGTAGGGACTAGCGGTTACAATGAGCAGTTCTTC.

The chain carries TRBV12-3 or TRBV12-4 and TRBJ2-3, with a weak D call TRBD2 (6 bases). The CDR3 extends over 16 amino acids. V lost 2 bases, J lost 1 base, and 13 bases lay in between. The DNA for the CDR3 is TGTGCCAGCAGTTTATTTTACGGGAGCGGCACAGATACGCAGTATTTT. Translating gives CASSLFYGSGTDTQYF.

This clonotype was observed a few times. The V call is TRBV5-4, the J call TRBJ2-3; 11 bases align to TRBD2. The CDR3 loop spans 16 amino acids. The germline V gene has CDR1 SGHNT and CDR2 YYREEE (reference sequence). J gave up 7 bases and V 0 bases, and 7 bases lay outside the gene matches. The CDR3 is CASSLGSSGRSNTQYF. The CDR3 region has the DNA TGTGCCAGCAGCTTGGGGTCTAGCGGGAGGAGTAATACGCAGTATTTT.

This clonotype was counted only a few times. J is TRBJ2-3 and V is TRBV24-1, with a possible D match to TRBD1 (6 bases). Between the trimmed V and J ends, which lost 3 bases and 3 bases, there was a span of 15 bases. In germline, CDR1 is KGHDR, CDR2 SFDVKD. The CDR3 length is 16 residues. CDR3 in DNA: TGTGCCACCAGTGATCCCCGGACAGAGGGAACAGATACGCAGTATTTT. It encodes CATSDPRTEGTDTQYF.

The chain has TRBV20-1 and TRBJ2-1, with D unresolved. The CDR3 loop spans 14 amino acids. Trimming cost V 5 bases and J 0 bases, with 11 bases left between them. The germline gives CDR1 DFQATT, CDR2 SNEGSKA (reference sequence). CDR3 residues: CSAEDTGSYNEQFF. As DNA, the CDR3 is TGCAGTGCTGAAGACACCGGCTCCTACAATGAGCAGTTCTTC.